Each of the 6 T cell receptor beta chains below was sequenced from the same sample in a study of blood T cell repertoires in COVID-19. Clones were read by immunoSEQ multiplex PCR, and TCRdb kept only the in-frame ones, dropping some. The sample has about 230,000 clones, 75% to 90% seen once. What was sequenced was peripheral blood. These receptors were collected from a man aged 35 to 55 with acute or convalescent COVID-19.

The chain links TRBV11-3 to TRBJ2-4, with a tentative D call TRBD2 (5 bases). The V end was cut by 3 bases, the J end by 5 bases, with 5 bases between. The CDR3 totals 12 residues. Germline-derived CDR1 and CDR2 are SGHNT and YENEEA. CDR3 in DNA: TGTGCCAGCAGCTTCGGGGAAAACATTCAGTACTTC. This encodes CASSFGENIQYF. Combining the CDR3 with reference TRBV11-3 and TRBJ2-4 gives the whole variable domain EAGVVQSPRYKIIEKKQPVAFWCNPISGHNTLYWYLQNLGQGPELLIRYENEEAVDDSQLPKDRFSAERLKGVDSTLKIQPAELGDSAVYLCASSFGENIQYFGAGTRLSVL.

The CDR3: CASSSDSPAAFF. The CDR3 nucleotides are TGTGCCAGTAGTTCCGACAGCCCCGCAGCTTTCTTT. The chain recombines TRBV19 with TRBJ1-1; perhaps TRBD1 as D (5 bases). From germline, CDR1 is LNHDA and CDR2 SQIVND (reference sequence). Trimming pared 5 bases from V and 10 bases from J, leaving 14 bases between. This CDR3 region has 12 residues.

This clone was observed a single time. The J gene is TRBJ1-1, the V gene TRBV30, with D possibly being TRBD1 (5 bases). The CDR3 has 11 residues. Trimming removed 5 bases from V and 6 bases from J, with 10 bases in between. From germline, CDR1 is GTSNPN and CDR2 SVGIG (reference sequence). The CDR3 loop reads CAWGGEAEAFF. In DNA, the CDR3 is TGTGCCTGGGGGGGGGAGGCTGAAGCTTTCTTT.

The rearrangement uses TRBV28 and TRBJ2-3; TRBD1 matches 8 bases. With V trimmed by 6 bases and J by 5 bases, 10 bases remained unmatched. In germline, CDR1 is MDHEN, CDR2 SYDVKM. The CDR3 consists of 15 residues. DNA of the CDR3: TGTGCCAGCAGACCAATGATCGGGACAGGAGATACGCAGTATTTT. It is translated as CASRPMIGTGDTQYF.

The CDR3 DNA reads TGTGCCAGCAGCGCCCTCTTGGGACAGGGATTTACTGAAGCTTTCTTT. Protein product: CASSALLGQGFTEAFF. The chain is built from TRBV9 and TRBJ1-1; TRBD1 aligns across 9 bases. Germline lookup yields CDR1 SGDLS and CDR2 YYNGEE. The CDR3 has 16 residues. With 3 bases clipped from V and 5 bases from J, the junction kept 11 bases outside the gene matches. The full variable domain, completed using reference TRBV9 and TRBJ1-1, is DSGVTQTPKHLITATGQRVTLRCSPRSGDLSVYWYQQSLDQGLQFLIQYYNGEERAKGNILERFSAQQFPDLHSELNLSSLELGDSALYFCASSALLGQGFTEAFFGQGTRLTVV.

This sequence joins TRBV29-1 and TRBJ1-1; TRBD1 aligns across 7 bases. CDR3 length: 12 residues. J was trimmed by 7 bases and V by 6 bases; bases with no gene match: 8. Germline CDR1 SQVTM, CDR2 ANQGSEA. The CDR3 DNA follows: TGCAGCGTGGCCCCAGGGACAGATGAAGCTTTCTTT. Translating it yields CSVAPGTDEAFF. The whole variable domain, filled in from reference TRBV29-1 and TRBJ1-1, reads SAVISQKPSRDICQRGTSLTIQCQVDSQVTMMFWYRQQPGQSLTLIATANQGSEATYESGFVIDKFPISRPNLTFSTLTVSNMSPEDSSIYLCSVAPGTDEAFFGQGTRLTVV.